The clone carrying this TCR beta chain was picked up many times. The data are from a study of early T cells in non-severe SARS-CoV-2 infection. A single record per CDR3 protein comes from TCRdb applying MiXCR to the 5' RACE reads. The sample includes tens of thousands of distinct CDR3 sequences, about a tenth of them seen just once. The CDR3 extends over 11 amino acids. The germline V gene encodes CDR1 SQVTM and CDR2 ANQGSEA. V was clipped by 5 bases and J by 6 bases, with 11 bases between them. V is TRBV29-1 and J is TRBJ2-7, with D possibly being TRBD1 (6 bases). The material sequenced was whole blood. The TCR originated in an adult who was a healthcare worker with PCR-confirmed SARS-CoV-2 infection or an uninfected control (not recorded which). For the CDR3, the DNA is TGCAGCGTTACACAGGGTACCGAGCAGTACTTC. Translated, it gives CSVTQGTEQYF.